The 22 T cell receptor beta chains given below trace back to one sample, sequenced in a study of liver allograft versus peripheral blood T cells. Overall study context: The authors compared T cell receptor repertoires in transplanted livers with recipients' peripheral blood repertoires.

TCRdb processed the reads anew with MiXCR; each CDR3 protein has one entry. The sample has around 8,600 distinct CDR3 sequences, roughly a fifth seen once. The receptors stem from a human patient who had a liver transplant. Some T cells may be supplied by the graft donor.

The rearrangement joins TRBV27 to TRBJ2-7, with D perhaps TRBD1 (6 bases). Trimming shortened V by 5 bases and J by 6 bases, and 11 bases separated the two germline ends. Germline V gene sequence: CDR1 MNHEY, CDR2 SMNVEV (reference sequence). CDR3 length equals 12 residues. The chain's CDR3 is CASSPVTGEQYF. In DNA form, the CDR3 reads TGTGCCAGCAGTCCCGTGACAGGCGAGCAGTACTTC.

There are a few counts of this clonotype. This chain links TRBV27 with TRBJ1-2; TRBD1 aligns across 8 bases. V lost 6 bases and J lost 7; bases outside the gene matches: 7. Germline CDR1 MNHEY, CDR2 SMNVEV (reference sequence). CDR3 length: 13 amino acids. CDR3 region: CASSLTGGGGYTF. The CDR3 nucleotides read TGTGCCAGCAGCCTTACAGGGGGTGGTGGCTACACCTTC.

This clonotype was seen a handful of times. The chain employs TRBV19 and TRBJ1-2; 9 nucleotides align to TRBD1. The junction had 5 bases not matched to a gene; V was cut back by 2 bases and J by 4 bases. CDR1 is LNHDA and CDR2 is SQIVND in the germline V gene (reference sequence). This CDR3 contains 15 residues. The CDR3 loop reads CASSITPTGGYGYTF. CDR3 DNA sequence: TGTGCCAGTAGTATAACTCCGACAGGGGGCTATGGCTACACCTTC. The full variable domain, completed using reference TRBV19 and TRBJ1-2, is DGGITQSPKYLFRKEGQNVTLSCEQNLNHDAMYWYRQDPGQGLRLIYYSQIVNDFQKGDIAEGYSVSREKKESFPLTVTSAQKNPTAFYLCASSITPTGGYGYTFGSGTRLTVV.

This clonotype was counted only a few times. Here the CDR3 reads CSARDERNTEAFF. Here the CDR3 DNA reads TGCAGTGCTAGAGATGAAAGAAACACTGAAGCTTTCTTT. The chain employs TRBV20-1 and TRBJ1-1; D gene ambiguous. V dropped 0 bases and J dropped 2 bases, with 7 bases sitting between them. This CDR3 comprises 13 residues. Germline-derived CDR1 and CDR2 are DFQATT and SNEGSKA (reference sequence).

The chain has TRBV6-5 and TRBJ2-1, with 11 bases that match TRBD2. This CDR3 has 16 residues. The germline V gene has CDR1 MNHEY and CDR2 SVGAGI. J was trimmed by 5 bases and V by 2 bases; bases with no gene match: 5. CDR3 amino acids: CASSYLSGGANNEQFF. The CDR3 DNA is TGTGCCAGCAGTTACCTTAGCGGGGGGGCGAACAATGAGCAGTTCTTC.

The chain couples TRBV12-3 or TRBV12-4 to TRBJ1-5, with D hard to call. The germline V and J ends were trimmed by 6 bases and 4 bases, with 7 bases remaining between them. CDR3 length: 12 residues. The CDR3, as DNA: TGTGCCAGCAGGGGGAGTAATCAGCCCCAGCATTTT. Its translation: CASRGSNQPQHF.

With regard to this clonotype: This may stem from a read error, because a much larger clone lies one nucleotide away. CDR3 DNA sequence: TGTGCCAGCAGCTCGGGACGGGCGAACGCTGAAGCTTTCTTT. Protein product: CASSSGRANAEAFF. The V gene is TRBV7-9, the J gene TRBJ1-1; a weak D match, TRBD1 (5 bases). Germline V lookup: CDR1 SEHNR, CDR2 FQNEAQ (reference sequence). The CDR3 extends over 14 amino acids.

V and J are TRBV25-1 and TRBJ1-4, with 7 bases matching TRBD1. The CDR3 runs to 19 residues. J lost 7 bases, V lost 8 bases, and 25 bases had no gene match. Per the germline V gene, CDR1 is MGHDK and CDR2 is SYGVNS. For the CDR3, the DNA is TGTGCCAGCCCGACAGGCGGCAGCGAGGGGGCCTCGAGCGGTGAAAAACTGTTTTTT. It yields the protein CASPTGGSEGASSGEKLFF.

V usage is TRBV5-6 and J usage is TRBJ1-4; possibly TRBD1 for D (5 bases). CDR1 and CDR2 from the germline V gene are SGHDT and YYEEEE. The ends were cut back, 5 bases at V and 6 bases at J, with 14 bases in the middle. The CDR3 totals 14 residues. The CDR3 sequence is CASRTRGVDEKLFF. The CDR3 coding sequence is TGTGCCAGCAGAACGAGGGGTGTGGATGAAAAACTGTTTTTT.

This clonotype has more than one count but fewer than ten. The chain combines TRBV20-1 with TRBJ1-2; no firm D call. The length of the CDR3 is 13 residues. CDR1 is DFQATT and CDR2 is SNEGSKA in the germline V gene (reference sequence). Trimming cost V 1 base and J 2 bases, with 8 bases left between them. CDR3 DNA: TGCAGTGCTAGAGCCAGAGACAACTATGGCTACACCTTC. Translating gives CSARARDNYGYTF.

This chain links TRBV12-3 or TRBV12-4 with TRBJ1-2, with unresolved D. This CDR3 is 13 amino acids long. V lost 1 base to trimming and J lost 3 bases, with 6 bases between them. The CDR3 spells CASSLVADYGYTF. CDR3 coding DNA: TGTGCCAGCAGTTTAGTAGCAGACTATGGCTACACCTTC.

This clonotype ranks as medium-sized. This chain joins TRBV18 and TRBJ1-4; 7 bases line up with TRBD1. This CDR3 has 16 amino acids. Germline trimming cut 5 bases from V and 0 bases from J; bases unmatched to any gene: 6. Germline loops: CDR1 KGHSH, CDR2 LQKENI. Here the CDR3 DNA reads TGTGCCAGCTCATCGGGACAGCGATCAACTAATGAAAAACTGTTTTTT. As protein: CASSSGQRSTNEKLFF. Full variable domain (missing parts from reference TRBV18 and TRBJ1-4): NAGVMQNPRHLVRRRGQEARLRCSPMKGHSHVYWYRQLPEEGLKFMVYLQKENIIDESGMPKERFSAEFPKEGPSILRIQQVVRGDSAAYFCASSSGQRSTNEKLFFGSGTQLSVL.

This clonotype is medium-sized in the sample. V gene TRBV3-1 combines with J gene TRBJ1-1; the D is unclear. V was clipped by 6 bases and J by 1 base, with 12 bases between them. In germline, CDR1 is LGHDT, CDR2 YNNKEL (reference sequence). The CDR3 has 14 amino acids. The CDR3 protein is CASSRRRANTEAFF. As DNA, the CDR3 is TGTGCCAGCAGTCGTCGGAGAGCGAACACTGAAGCTTTCTTT.

Relative to its sample, this clonotype is medium-sized. The chain employs TRBV29-1 and TRBJ2-7, with D possibly being TRBD1 (6 bases). V lost 8 bases to trimming and J lost 5 bases, with 16 bases between them. This CDR3 has 12 residues. The germline CDR1 and CDR2 sequences are SQVTM and ANQGSEA. CDR3 nucleotides: TGCAGCCCTCAAGCCAGACAGGACGAGCAGTACTTC. It is translated as CSPQARQDEQYF.

The CDR3 protein is CASSVAGRNTGELFF. CDR3 coding DNA: TGTGCCAGCAGCGTAGCTGGCAGGAACACCGGGGAGCTGTTTTTT. The chain is built from TRBV9 and TRBJ2-2; D call uncertain. Per germline, CDR1 SGDLS and CDR2 YYNGEE. Trimming shortened V by 0 bases and J by 1 base, and 7 bases separated the two germline ends. The CDR3 consists of 15 residues.

This rearrangement joins TRBV10-2 to TRBJ2-1, with TRBD1 as a possible D gene (5 bases). Trimming took 4 bases from V and 10 from J, leaving 8 bases between them. This CDR3 spans 11 amino acids. Germline CDR1 WSHSY, CDR2 SAAADI. CDR3 sequence reads: CASSAGFEQFF. As DNA, the CDR3 is TGCGCCAGCAGTGCAGGGTTCGAGCAGTTCTTC.

In this sample, this clonotype is medium-sized (0.01 to 0.1%). The rearrangement joins TRBV15 to TRBJ1-2; 11 bases fit TRBD1. Germline V gives CDR1 LNHNV, CDR2 YYDKDF (reference sequence). J was trimmed by 5 bases and V by 3 bases; bases with no gene match: 8. This CDR3 is 16 amino acids long. In DNA form, the CDR3 reads TGTGCCACCAGCAGCGGAGTGGGGACAGGGGGTTATGGCTACACCTTC. Translated, it gives CATSSGVGTGGYGYTF.

This clonotype counts as medium-sized. The chain employs TRBV19 and TRBJ1-1; 7 bases are a match to TRBD1. Germline values: CDR1 LNHDA, CDR2 SQIVND (reference sequence). Trimming at V came to 5 bases and at J to 13 bases, leaving 7 bases not matched to a gene. This CDR3 has 11 amino acids. The CDR3 nucleotides read TGTGCCAGTAGTGATCGACAGGGAGGTTTCTTT. Translation: CASSDRQGGFF.

V gene TRBV12-3 or TRBV12-4 combines with J gene TRBJ2-1, with 10 nucleotides matching TRBD1. This CDR3 contains 14 residues. CDR3 protein: CASAPDRGGNEQFF. The CDR3 bases are TGTGCTAGTGCCCCGGACAGGGGGGGCAATGAGCAGTTCTTC.

By sample share, this clonotype is medium-sized. The V gene is TRBV19, the J gene TRBJ2-2, with TRBD2 as a possible D gene (5 bases). The V end was cut by 2 bases, the J end by 5 bases, with 12 bases between. Germline CDR1 LNHDA, CDR2 SQIVND (reference sequence). CDR3 length: 15 residues. In DNA form, the CDR3 reads TGTGCCAGTAGTATAACGAGTCCGGGAACCGGGGAGCTGTTTTTT. It yields the protein CASSITSPGTGELFF.

By sample share, this clonotype is medium-sized (0.01 to 0.1%). The rearrangement uses TRBV7-9 and TRBJ1-1; no clear D. Trimming took off 7 bases at V and 1 base at J, with 19 bases between the two ends. In germline, CDR1 is SEHNR, CDR2 FQNEAQ (reference sequence). The length of the CDR3 is 16 residues. Here the CDR3 reads CASTMTVRAGNTEAFF. The DNA of the CDR3 is TGTGCCAGCACCATGACGGTAAGGGCGGGGAACACTGAAGCTTTCTTT.

V usage is TRBV27 and J usage is TRBJ1-5; D gene uncertain. The V gene lost 0 bases and the J gene lost 7 bases, with 7 bases spanning the gap. The CDR3 runs to 13 residues. Per the germline V gene, CDR1 is MNHEY and CDR2 is SMNVEV (reference sequence). CDR3 residues: CASSLSIPQPQHF. The CDR3 DNA reads TGTGCCAGCAGTTTATCCATTCCGCAGCCCCAGCATTTT.